These T cell receptor beta chains were read from a single sample in a study of shared clonotypes between healthy human individuals. Some clones are missing from TCRdb's copy, which holds only in-frame ones; the method was immunoSEQ multiplex PCR. Of about 1.5 million clones listed, around 98% are singletons. The sequencing input was naive CD4+ T cells sorted from blood. These receptors came from a young man in good health. Both conserved end residues are part of each CDR3. Fields, in order: clone size, CDR3 length, D gene, V gene, J gene, CDR3 protein, CDR3 DNA. A D gene is named only where the DNA matches it firmly. Rows give clone size only sometimes, using once, few, many, or a class for an expanded clone.

>-|15|TRBD2|TRBV27|TRBJ2-3
CASSLNSGRTDTQYF
TGTGCCAGCAGTTTAAATAGCGGGAGGACAGATACGCAGTATTTT
>-|14|TRBD1|TRBV5-1|TRBJ2-2
CASSFAGQDGELFF
TGCGCCAGCAGCTTCGCGGGACAGGACGGGGAGCTGTTTTTT
>-|17|TRBD2|TRBV10-2|TRBJ2-7
CASSEGRPELASYEQYF
TGCGCCAGCAGTGAGGGGAGGCCGGAACTAGCGAGCTACGAGCAGTACTTC
>-|14|TRBD1|TRBV6-4|TRBJ1-2
CASSPGQRARGYTF
TGTGCCAGCAGCCCGGGACAGCGGGCTCGAGGCTACACCTTC
>-|16|-|TRBV5-1|TRBJ1-5
CASSLEGIESNQPQHF
TGCGCCAGCAGCTTGGAAGGTATCGAGAGCAATCAGCCCCAGCATTTT
>once|15|-|TRBV19|TRBJ2-2
CASSMELRNTGELFF
TGTGCCAGTAGTATGGAACTACGGAACACCGGGGAGCTGTTTTTT
>-|16|-|TRBV28|TRBJ1-5
CASSPPWGPSNQPQHF
TGTGCCAGCAGTCCACCATGGGGACCTAGCAATCAGCCCCAGCATTTT
>-|17|-|TRBV29-1|TRBJ2-1
CSVDNGLPGSAYNEQFF
TGCAGCGTTGATAACGGCCTCCCAGGGTCAGCATACAATGAGCAGTTCTTC
>-|15|TRBD1|TRBV27|TRBJ2-1
CASSSLTGAYNEQFF
TGTGCCAGCAGTTCCCTGACAGGGGCCTACAATGAGCAGTTCTTC
>-|13|-|TRBV18|TRBJ1-1
CASSPSGFLEAFF
TGTGCCAGCTCACCATCAGGGTTCTTGGAAGCTTTCTTT
>-|14|TRBD2|TRBV6-1|TRBJ2-7
CASSASSGRHEQYF
TGTGCCAGCAGTGCCTCAAGCGGGAGGCACGAGCAGTACTTC
>-|15|-|TRBV9|TRBJ1-1
CASSVEGRPNTEAFF
TGTGCCAGCAGCGTAGAAGGCAGACCGAACACTGAAGCTTTCTTT
>-|14|TRBD1|TRBV5-6|TRBJ2-7
CASSSQGTTYEQYF
TGTGCCAGCAGCTCACAGGGGACAACCTACGAGCAGTACTTC
>-|16|TRBD1|TRBV7-8|TRBJ2-7
CASSRRGGQHPYEQYF
TGTGCCAGCAGCCGCAGAGGGGGACAGCACCCCTACGAGCAGTACTTC
>-|16|TRBD2|TRBV5-6|TRBJ2-1
CASSLGGGRAVDEQFF
TGTGCCAGCAGCCTGGGGGGCGGGAGGGCCGTAGATGAGCAGTTCTTC
>-|16|TRBD2|TRBV5-4|TRBJ2-5
CASSSSSGRAQETQYF
TGTGCCAGCAGCTCGTCTAGCGGGAGGGCCCAAGAGACCCAGTACTTC